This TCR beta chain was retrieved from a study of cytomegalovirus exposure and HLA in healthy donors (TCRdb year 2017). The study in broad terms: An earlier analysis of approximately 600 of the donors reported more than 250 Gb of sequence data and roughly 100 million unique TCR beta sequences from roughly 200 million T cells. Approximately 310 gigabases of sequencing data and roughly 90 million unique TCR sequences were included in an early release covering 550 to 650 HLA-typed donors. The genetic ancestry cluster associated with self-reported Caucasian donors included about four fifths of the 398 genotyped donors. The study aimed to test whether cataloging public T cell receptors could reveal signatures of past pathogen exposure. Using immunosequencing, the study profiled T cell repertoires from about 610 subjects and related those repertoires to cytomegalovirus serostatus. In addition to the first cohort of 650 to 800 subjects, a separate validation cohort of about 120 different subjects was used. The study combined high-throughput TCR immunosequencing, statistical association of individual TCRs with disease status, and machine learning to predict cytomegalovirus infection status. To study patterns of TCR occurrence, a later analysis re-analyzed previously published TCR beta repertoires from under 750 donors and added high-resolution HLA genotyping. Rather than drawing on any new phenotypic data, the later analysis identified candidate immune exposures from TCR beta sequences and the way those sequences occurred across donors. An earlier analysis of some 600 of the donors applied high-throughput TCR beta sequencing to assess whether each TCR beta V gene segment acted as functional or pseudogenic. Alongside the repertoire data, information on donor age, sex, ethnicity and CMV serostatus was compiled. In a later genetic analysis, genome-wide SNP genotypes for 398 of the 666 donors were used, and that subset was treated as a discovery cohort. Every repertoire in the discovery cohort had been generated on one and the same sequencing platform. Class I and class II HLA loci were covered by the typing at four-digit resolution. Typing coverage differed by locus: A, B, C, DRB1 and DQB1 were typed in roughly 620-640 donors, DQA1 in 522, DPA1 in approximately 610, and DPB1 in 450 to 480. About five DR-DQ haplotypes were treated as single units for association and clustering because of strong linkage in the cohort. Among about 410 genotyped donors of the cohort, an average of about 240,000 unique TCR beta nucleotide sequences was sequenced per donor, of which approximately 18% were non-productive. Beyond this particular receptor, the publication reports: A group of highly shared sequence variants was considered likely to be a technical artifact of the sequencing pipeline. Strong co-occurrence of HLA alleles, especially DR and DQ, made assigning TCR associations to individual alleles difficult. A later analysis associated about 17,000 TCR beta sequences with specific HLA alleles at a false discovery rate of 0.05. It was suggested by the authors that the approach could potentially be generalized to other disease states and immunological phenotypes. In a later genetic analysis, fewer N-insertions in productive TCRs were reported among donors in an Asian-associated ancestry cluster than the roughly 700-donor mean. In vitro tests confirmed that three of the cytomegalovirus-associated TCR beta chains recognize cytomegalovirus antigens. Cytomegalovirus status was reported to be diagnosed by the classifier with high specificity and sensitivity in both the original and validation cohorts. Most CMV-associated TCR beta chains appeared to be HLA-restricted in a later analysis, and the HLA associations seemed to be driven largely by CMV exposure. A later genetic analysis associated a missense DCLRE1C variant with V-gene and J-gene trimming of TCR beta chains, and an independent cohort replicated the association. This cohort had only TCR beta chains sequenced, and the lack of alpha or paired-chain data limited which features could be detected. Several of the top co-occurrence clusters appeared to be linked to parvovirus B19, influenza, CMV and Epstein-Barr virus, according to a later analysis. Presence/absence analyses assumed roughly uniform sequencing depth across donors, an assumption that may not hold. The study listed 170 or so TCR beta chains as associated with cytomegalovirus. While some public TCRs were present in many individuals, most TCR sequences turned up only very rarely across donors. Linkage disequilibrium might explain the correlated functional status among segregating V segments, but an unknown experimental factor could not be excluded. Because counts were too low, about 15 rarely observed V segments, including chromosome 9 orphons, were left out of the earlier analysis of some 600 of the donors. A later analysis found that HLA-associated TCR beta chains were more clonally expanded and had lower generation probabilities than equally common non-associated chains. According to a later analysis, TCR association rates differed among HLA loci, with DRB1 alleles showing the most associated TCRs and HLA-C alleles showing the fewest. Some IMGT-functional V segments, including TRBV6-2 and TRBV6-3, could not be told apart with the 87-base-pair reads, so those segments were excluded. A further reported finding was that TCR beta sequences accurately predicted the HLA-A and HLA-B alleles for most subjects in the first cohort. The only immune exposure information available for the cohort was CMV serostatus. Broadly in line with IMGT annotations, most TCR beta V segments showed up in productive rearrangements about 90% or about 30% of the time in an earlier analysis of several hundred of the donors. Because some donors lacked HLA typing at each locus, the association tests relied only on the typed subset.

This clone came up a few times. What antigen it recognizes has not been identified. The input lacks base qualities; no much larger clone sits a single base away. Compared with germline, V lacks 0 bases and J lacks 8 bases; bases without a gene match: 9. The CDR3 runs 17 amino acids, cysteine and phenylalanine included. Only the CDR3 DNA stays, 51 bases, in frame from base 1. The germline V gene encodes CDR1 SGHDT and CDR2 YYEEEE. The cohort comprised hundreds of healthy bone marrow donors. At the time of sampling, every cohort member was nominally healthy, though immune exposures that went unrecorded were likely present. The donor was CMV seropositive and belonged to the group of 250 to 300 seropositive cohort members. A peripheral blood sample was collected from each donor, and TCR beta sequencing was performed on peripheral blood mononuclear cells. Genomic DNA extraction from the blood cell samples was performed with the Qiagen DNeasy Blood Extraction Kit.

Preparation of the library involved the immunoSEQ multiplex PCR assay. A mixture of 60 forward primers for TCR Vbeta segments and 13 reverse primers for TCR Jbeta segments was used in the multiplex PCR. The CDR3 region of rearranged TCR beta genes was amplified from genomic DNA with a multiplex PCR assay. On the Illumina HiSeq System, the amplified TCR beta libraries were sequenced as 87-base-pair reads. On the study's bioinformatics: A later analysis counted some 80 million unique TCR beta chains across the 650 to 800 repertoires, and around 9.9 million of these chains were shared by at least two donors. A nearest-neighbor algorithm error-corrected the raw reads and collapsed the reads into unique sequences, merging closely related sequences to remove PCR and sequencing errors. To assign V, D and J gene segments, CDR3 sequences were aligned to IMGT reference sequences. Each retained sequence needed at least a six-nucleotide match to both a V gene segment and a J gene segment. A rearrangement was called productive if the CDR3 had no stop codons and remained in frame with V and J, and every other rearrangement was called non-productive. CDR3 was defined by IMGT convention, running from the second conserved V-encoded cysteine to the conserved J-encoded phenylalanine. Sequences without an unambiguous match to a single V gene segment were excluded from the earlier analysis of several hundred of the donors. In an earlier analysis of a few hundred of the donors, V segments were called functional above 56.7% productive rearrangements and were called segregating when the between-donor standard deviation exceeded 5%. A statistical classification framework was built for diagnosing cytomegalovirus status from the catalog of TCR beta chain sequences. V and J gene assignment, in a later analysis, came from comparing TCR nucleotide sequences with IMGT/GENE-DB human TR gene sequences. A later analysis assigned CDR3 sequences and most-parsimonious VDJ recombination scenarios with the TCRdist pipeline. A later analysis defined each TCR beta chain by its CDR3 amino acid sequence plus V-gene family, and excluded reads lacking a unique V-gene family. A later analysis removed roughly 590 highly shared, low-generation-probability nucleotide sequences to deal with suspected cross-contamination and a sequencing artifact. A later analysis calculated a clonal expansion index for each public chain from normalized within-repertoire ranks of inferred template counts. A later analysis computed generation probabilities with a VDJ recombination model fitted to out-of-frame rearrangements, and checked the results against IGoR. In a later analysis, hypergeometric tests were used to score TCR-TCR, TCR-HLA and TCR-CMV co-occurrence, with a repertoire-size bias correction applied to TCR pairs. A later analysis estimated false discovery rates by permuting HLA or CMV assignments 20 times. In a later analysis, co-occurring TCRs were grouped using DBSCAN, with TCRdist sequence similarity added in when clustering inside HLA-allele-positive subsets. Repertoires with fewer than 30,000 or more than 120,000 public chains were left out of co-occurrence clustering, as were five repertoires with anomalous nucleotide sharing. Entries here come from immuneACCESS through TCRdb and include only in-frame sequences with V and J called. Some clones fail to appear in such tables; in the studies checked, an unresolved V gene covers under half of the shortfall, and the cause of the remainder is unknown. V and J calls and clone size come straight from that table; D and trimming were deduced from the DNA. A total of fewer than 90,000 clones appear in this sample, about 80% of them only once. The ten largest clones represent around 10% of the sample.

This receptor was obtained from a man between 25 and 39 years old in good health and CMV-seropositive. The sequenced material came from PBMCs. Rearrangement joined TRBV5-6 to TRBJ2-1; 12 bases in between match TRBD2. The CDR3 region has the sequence CASSLGPTSGGIHEQFF. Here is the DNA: TGTGCCAGCAGCTTGGGCCCCACTAGCGGGGGGATACATGAGCAGTTCTTC.